This TCR beta chain was recovered during a study of T-cell reconstitution after alpha-beta-depleted transplantation in children. V shed 0 bases, J shed 0 bases, and the junction held 0 bases outside the gene matches. Germline assignment: CDR1 SGHRS and CDR2 YFSETQ. The CDR3 length is 14 residues. This clonotype was seen at least ten times. The antigen remains unidentified. Whole-study results and caveats: T-cell counts and diversity were attributed mostly to newly produced T cells one year after transplant. Expanded graft clones, several hundred of them, were reportedly the source of alpha-beta T cells about two months after transplant.

Unique molecular identifiers were used to barcode this TCRbeta library. TCRdb reprocessed the PCR reads with MiXCR, giving one entry per CDR3 protein. The sample has roughly 340,000 distinct CDR3 sequences; around 15% are singletons. The starting material was PBMCs, mostly from graft donor cells, obtained 360 days after TCRalphabeta/CD19-depleted stem cell transplant. The TCR comes from a male patient aged 2 to 10 who had a stem cell transplant for acute lymphoblastic leukemia, so the T cells may come from the graft donor. The J gene is TRBJ2-7, the V gene TRBV5-1; 7 bases fit TRBD2. CDR3 region: CASSLGGGSYEQYF. For the CDR3, the DNA is TGCGCCAGCAGCTTGGGCGGGGGCTCCTACGAGCAGTACTTC.